This TCR beta chain appears in the sequencing data of a study of cytomegalovirus exposure and HLA in healthy donors. Findings of the study overall: Usually a TCR sequence was rare, but some public TCRs were found in many donors. It was reported that the classifier diagnosed cytomegalovirus status with high specificity and sensitivity in both the original and validation cohorts.

Sequencing used immunoSEQ multiplex PCR; TCRdb keeps in-frame clones, though not all of them. The data show some 68,000 clones, with about 94% seen just once and about 1.5% held by the top ten. This CDR3 is 15 amino acids long. V was clipped by 1 base and J by 0 bases, with 10 bases between them. Germline lookup yields CDR1 GTSNPN and CDR2 SVGIG (reference sequence). Comment on this clone: The antigen remains unidentified.

The specimen sequenced was PBMCs. The source is a man aged 18 to 30 in good health and CMV-seropositive. The rearrangement links TRBV30 to TRBJ1-5, with D maybe TRBD1 (6 bases). CDR3 in amino acids: CAWSAGTNSNQPQHF. The DNA of the CDR3 is TGTGCCTGGAGTGCCGGGACAAATAGCAATCAGCCCCAGCATTTT.